The T cell receptor beta chain under discussion was sequenced for a study of T cells after yellow fever vaccination. TCRdb reprocessed the 5' RACE reads with MiXCR, giving one entry per CDR3 protein. Among 340,000 or so distinct CDR3 sequences listed, around 12% were seen once. The germline V gene has CDR1 SQVTM and CDR2 ANQGSEA. The CDR3 covers 13 residues. V gave up 4 bases and J gave up 2 bases; unmatched junction bases: 3. V gene TRBV29-1 combines with J gene TRBJ2-3; 7 nucleotides match TRBD1. The input for sequencing was CD4+ T cells sorted from PBMCs, taken 15 days after the yellow fever booster vaccination. This clonotype originated in a man younger than 35 who received the YFV17D yellow fever vaccine. DNA for the CDR3: TGCAGCGTTGCCCAGGGGGTCACAGATACGCAGTATTTT. Translating gives CSVAQGVTDTQYF.